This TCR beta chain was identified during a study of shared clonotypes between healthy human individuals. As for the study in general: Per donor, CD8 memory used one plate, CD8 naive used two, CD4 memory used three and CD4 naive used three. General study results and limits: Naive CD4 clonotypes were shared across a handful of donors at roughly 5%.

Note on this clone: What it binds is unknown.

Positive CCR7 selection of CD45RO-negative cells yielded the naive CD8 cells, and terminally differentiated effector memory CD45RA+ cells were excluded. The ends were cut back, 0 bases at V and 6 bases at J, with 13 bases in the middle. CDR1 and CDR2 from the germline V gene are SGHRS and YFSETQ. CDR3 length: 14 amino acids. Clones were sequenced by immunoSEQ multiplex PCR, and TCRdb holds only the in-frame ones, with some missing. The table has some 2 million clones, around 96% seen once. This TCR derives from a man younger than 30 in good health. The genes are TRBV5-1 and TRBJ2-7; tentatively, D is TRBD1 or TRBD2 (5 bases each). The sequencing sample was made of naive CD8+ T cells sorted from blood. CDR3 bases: TGCGCCAGCAGCTTGGGGGAATCAGGGACCGAGCAGTACTTC. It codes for CASSLGESGTEQYF.